This TCR beta chain was profiled in a study of chemoradiotherapy in HPV16-positive cancers. Repertoires were sampled repeatedly during chemoradiotherapy. Using immunoSEQ multiplex PCR, the repertoire was profiled, and TCRdb retains in-frame clones only, with some absent. The sample consists of tens of thousands of clones, 70% to 90% of them appearing once. Worth noting for this clone: Its target is unknown.

Notes on the study in general: In HPV16-positive patients, HPV-responsive T-cell expansion tracked better recurrence-free survival. Non-HPV-specific T cells did not expand in tumors during treatment, whereas candidate HPV-specific clones and E7-related motifs did.

This CDR3 contains 12 residues. Germline assignment: CDR1 SGHVS and CDR2 FQNEAQ. V dropped 0 bases and J dropped 6 bases, with 2 bases sitting between them. The clonotype originates from a human donor with HPV-associated anogenital cancer. The sequenced sample was blood, obtained from a patient who underwent chemoradiotherapy. The chain combines TRBV7-8 with TRBJ2-2; D remains unclear. The CDR3 here is CASSLAAGELFF. The CDR3 DNA reads TGTGCCAGCAGCTTAGCGGCCGGGGAGCTGTTTTTT.